Listed below are T cell receptor beta chains from one sample, sequenced in a study of T cell repertoires in aging, cancer and after chemotherapy. TCRdb processed the multiplex PCR reads anew with MiXCR; each CDR3 protein has one entry. The repertoire consists of roughly 2,000 distinct CDR3 sequences, with roughly 20% occurring once and the leading ten covering 4% to 6%. Sequencing input: blood. The receptors derive from a human donor with a solid tumor. CDR3s include the opening cysteine and the closing phenylalanine or tryptophan.

V gene,CDR3 length,J gene,CDR3 protein
TRBV6-6,17,TRBJ2-2,CASRNLSGGADTGELFF
TRBV11-2,17,TRBJ2-3,CASSLAVAAPPADTQYF
TRBV2,14,TRBJ1-3,CAITGREVGNTIYF
TRBV6-2/TRBV6-3,19,TRBJ2-4,CASSYSRTSGALAKNIQYF
TRBV5-1,14,TRBJ1-3,CASSQDGSGNTIYF
TRBV4-2,17,TRBJ2-3,CASSQDLWGGKTDTQYF
TRBV5-8,15,TRBJ2-6,CASSLHSTGANVLTF
TRBV7-9,14,TRBJ2-1,CASGELALYNEQFF
TRBV6-1,16,TRBJ1-6,CASSKDSSSYNSPLHF
TRBV7-2,16,TRBJ2-1,CASSPLLARNYNEQFF
TRBV6-6,14,TRBJ1-6,CASNSATVRSPLHF
TRBV6-6,12,TRBJ2-7,CASKDRPYEQYF
TRBV20-1,14,TRBJ2-1,CSASLRASDNEQFF
TRBV29-1,11,TRBJ2-7,CSVGTNYEQYF
TRBV5-5,12,TRBJ2-7,CASSLGQGVEYF
TRBV7-2,15,TRBJ2-3,CASSTGLARTDTQYF
TRBV18,14,TRBJ1-5,CASSPRQGGQPQHF
TRBV5-1,15,TRBJ1-1,CASSQEGPGLTEAFF
TRBV10-1,16,TRBJ2-2,CASSFGLAGGTGELFF
TRBV20-1,14,TRBJ2-1,CSARDPLAFNEQFF
TRBV30,14,TRBJ2-3,CAWSLSGSTDTQYF
TRBV18,11,TRBJ2-7,CASSPTGEQYF
TRBV6-5,14,TRBJ1-5,CASRDTGINQPQHF
TRBV11-2,15,TRBJ2-7,CASRQTGTGDYEQYF
TRBV20-1,16,TRBJ1-6,CSARDQGRSGNSPLHF
TRBV20-1,13,TRBJ2-7,CSARETGTGEQYF
TRBV9,15,TRBJ1-5,CASSLGQAHTQPQHF
TRBV20-1,15,TRBJ2-1,CSAPKAGGSYNEQFF
TRBV20-1,14,TRBJ1-4,CSARETGGNEKLFF
TRBV4-1,17,TRBJ2-3,CASSQEPSGSITDTQYF
TRBV6-4,15,TRBJ2-2,CASSEGTGEGGELFF
TRBV7-2,16,TRBJ1-2,CASSQDLPGQGNGYTF
TRBV4-3,19,TRBJ1-5,CASSHHSDRINYSNQPQHF
TRBV19,16,TRBJ2-7,CASSIGSGTAFYEQYF
TRBV29-1,15,TRBJ2-7,CSVVASGRGVYEQYF
TRBV6-5,15,TRBJ2-5,CASSNLRSGVETQYF
TRBV6-6,11,TRBJ2-1,CASSPLNEQFF
TRBV5-1,11,TRBJ2-5,CASSLLETQYF
TRBV20-1,15,TRBJ1-5,CSARDFEGEVSPQHF
TRBV29-1,12,TRBJ1-1,CSVERENTEAFF
TRBV7-2,13,TRBJ2-3,CASARSSTDTQYF
TRBV7-9,11,TRBJ1-6,CASSVTSPLHF
TRBV20-1,14,TRBJ2-7,CSARLGGDSYEQYF
TRBV14,15,TRBJ2-3,CASSRWSVGTDTQYF
TRBV20-1,11,TRBJ1-1,CSARETGKAFF